A single sample is the source of the 11 T cell receptor beta chains below, sequenced in a study of sequential checkpoint blockade in melanoma. The data were produced by immunoSEQ multiplex PCR, yet TCRdb's version contains in-frame clones alone and is incomplete. The table records about 12,000 clones, approximately 69% of them present only once. Described treatment: randomized to nivolumab then ipilimumab (arm A) or the reverse (arm B). The sequencing here drew on CD8+ T cells sorted from blood (inferred from file names), taken from a patient given nivolumab and ipilimumab in sequence. The receptor set was obtained from a human donor with melanoma.

This clone was seen a handful of times. V gene TRBV27 combines with J gene TRBJ2-1, with D possibly matching TRBD1 (6 bases). Per the germline V gene, CDR1 is MNHEY and CDR2 is SMNVEV (reference sequence). V was cut by 5 bases and J by 7 bases, with 12 bases left in between. The length of the CDR3 is 13 residues. CDR3 DNA: TGTGCCAGCAGTATACAGGGATGGAATGAGCAGTTCTTC. This encodes CASSIQGWNEQFF.

This chain uses TRBV7-9 with TRBJ2-2; 7 bases match TRBD1. Germline V gene sequence: CDR1 SEHNR, CDR2 FQNEAQ (reference sequence). The CDR3 extends over 15 amino acids. With 4 bases clipped from V and 7 bases from J, the junction kept 9 bases outside the gene matches. The CDR3 here is CASSSTRQGSGELFF. The CDR3 DNA is TGTGCCAGCAGCTCCACACGACAGGGTAGCGGGGAGCTGTTTTTT. Looking up the rest from reference TRBV7-9 and TRBJ2-2 gives the full variable domain: DTGVSQNPRHKITKRGQNVTFRCDPISEHNRLYWYRQTLGQGPEFLTYFQNEAQLEKSRLLSDRFSAERPKGSFSTLEIQRTEQGDSAMYLCASSSTRQGSGELFFGEGSRLTVL.

The gene calls are TRBV11-2 and TRBJ1-4; D possibly corresponds to TRBD1 (5 bases). CDR1 is SGHAT and CDR2 is FQNNGV in the germline V gene. V lost 1 base and J 6 bases, leaving 18 bases between the germline ends. There are 17 residues in the CDR3. The DNA for the CDR3 is TGTGCCAGCAGCTTAGGCCAGGGCCCGGTTCGCCATGAAAAACTGTTTTTT. Amino acid sequence: CASSLGQGPVRHEKLFF. Complete variable domain (other parts from reference TRBV11-2 and TRBJ1-4): EAGVAQSPRYKIIEKRQSVAFWCNPISGHATLYWYQQILGQGPKLLIQFQNNGVVDDSQLPKDRFSAERLKGVDSTLKIQPAKLEDSAVYLCASSLGQGPVRHEKLFFGSGTQLSVL.

The chain recombines TRBV5-1 with TRBJ1-2; unclear D gene. Germline CDR1 SGHRS, CDR2 YFSETQ. Deletions cut 0 bases from V and 4 bases from J, with 4 bases between. The CDR3 has 12 amino acids. CDR3 DNA: TGCGCCAGCAGCTTGGCCCGCTATGGCTACACCTTC. The encoded protein is CASSLARYGYTF. Full variable domain (missing parts from reference TRBV5-1 and TRBJ1-2): KAGVTQTPRYLIKTRGQQVTLSCSPISGHRSVSWYQQTPGQGLQFLFEYFSETQRNKGNFPGRFSGRQFSNSRSEMNVSTLELGDSALYLCASSLARYGYTFGSGTRLTVV.

The chain joins TRBV6-1 to TRBJ2-7; tentative D call: TRBD1 (5 bases). Germline assignment: CDR1 MNHNS and CDR2 SASEGT. The CDR3 has 15 amino acids. V dropped 6 bases and J dropped 0 bases, with 15 bases sitting between them. The CDR3 region has the DNA TGTGCCAGCAGCCCCGACGAAGGGGCCTCCTACGAGCAGTACTTC. As protein: CASSPDEGASYEQYF.

This clone was counted between two and nine times. The chain uses TRBV10-3 and TRBJ2-2, with 7 bases fitting TRBD1. With V trimmed by 6 bases and J by 7 bases, 5 bases remained unmatched. The germline gives CDR1 ENHRY, CDR2 SYGVKD. This CDR3 region has 13 residues. The CDR3, as DNA: TGTGCCATCAGCGACAGGGCAGGCGGGGAGCTGTTTTTT. It encodes CAISDRAGGELFF.

This clone occurred a few times. This rearrangement joins TRBV10-3 to TRBJ1-3, with D maybe TRBD1 (6 bases). The CDR3 spans 15 residues. The germline V gene encodes CDR1 ENHRY and CDR2 SYGVKD. V was shortened by 6 bases and J by 2 bases, with 14 bases between the two germline ends. This chain's CDR3 is CAIRTQGSTGNTIYF. CDR3 nucleotides: TGTGCCATCAGGACACAGGGATCCACTGGAAACACCATATATTTT.

This chain links TRBV14 with TRBJ1-1; TRBD1 matches at 8 bases. The V and J ends lost 3 bases and 0 bases, in that order; junction bases with no gene match: 12. Germline CDR1 is SGHDN and CDR2 is FVKESK. The CDR3 contains 18 residues. The CDR3 DNA reads as TGTGCCAGCAGCCACGGGACAGGTCGGAATTTTATGAACACTGAAGCTTTCTTT. It codes for CASSHGTGRNFMNTEAFF.

The chain combines TRBV5-1 with TRBJ1-1, with a weak D call TRBD1 (5 bases). Germline V CDR1 and CDR2: SGHRS, YFSETQ. V was pared by 1 base and J by 1 base, with 11 bases between. This CDR3 comprises 15 residues. CDR3 nucleotide sequence: TGCGCCAGCAGCTTGATGGCAGGGTCGAACACTGAAGCTTTCTTT. Protein sequence: CASSLMAGSNTEAFF.

The chain carries TRBV29-1 and TRBJ2-1; TRBD2 might be the D (6 bases). Trimming left V 3 bases short and J 4 bases short, with 13 bases between. Germline V gives CDR1 SQVTM, CDR2 ANQGSEA. The CDR3 has 14 residues. The CDR3: CSVELPGLYNEQFF. CDR3 in DNA: TGCAGCGTTGAGCTCCCGGGACTGTACAATGAGCAGTTCTTC.

This clone was observed a handful of times. The chain employs TRBV6-6 and TRBJ1-1, with no clear D. The CDR3 sequence is 13 residues long. Germline V CDR1 and CDR2: MNHNY, SVGAGI (reference sequence). V gave up 5 bases and J gave up 7 bases, with 14 bases separating them. CDR3 region: CASSPDHDFEAFF. The CDR3 DNA reads TGTGCCAGCAGTCCAGACCATGACTTTGAAGCTTTCTTT.